This is a list of T cell receptor beta chains from one sample in a study of cytotoxic CD8 clonotypes in ibrutinib-treated CLL. The table came from immunoSEQ multiplex PCR; TCRdb's copy has only in-frame clones and leaves some out. The sample comprises approximately 97,000 clones, roughly four fifths of which are singletons, and about 22% rests with the top ten. Here the sequenced sample was PBMCs, taken after 24 months of ibrutinib treatment. All receptors derive from a human donor with chronic lymphocytic leukemia. Both conserved end residues are part of each CDR3. A D gene is named only where the DNA matches it firmly. Some rows have no size entry. The others give once, few or many, or a class for an expanded clone.

>TRBJ2-3|TRBV9|TRBD2|-
CASSVTGGRAVITDTQYF
TGTGCCAGCAGCGTTACGGGCGGGAGGGCCGTAATCACAGATACGCAGTATTTT
>TRBJ2-1|TRBV14|-|-
CASSLRVSYNEQFF
TGTGCCAGCAGCCTCAGGGTCTCCTACAATGAGCAGTTCTTC
>TRBJ1-2|TRBV5-1|-|once
CASSFGSPVSGYTF
TGCGCCAGCAGCTTTGGGAGCCCGGTTTCGGGCTACACCTTC
>TRBJ2-5|TRBV30|-|once
CAWSVPRGIETQYF
TGTGCCTGGAGTGTACCACGGGGGATTGAGACCCAGTACTTC
>TRBJ1-3|TRBV7-8|TRBD1|-
CASSPGQVSGNTIYF
TGTGCCAGCAGCCCCGGACAGGTCTCTGGAAACACCATATATTTT
>TRBJ2-5|TRBV2|-|-
CASTPPAGVFGETQYF
TGTGCCAGCACCCCCCCGGCAGGGGTTTTCGGAGAGACCCAGTACTTC
>TRBJ1-2|TRBV6-1|-|-
CASSVGGSNYGYTF
TGTGCCAGCAGTGTGGGGGGCTCTAACTATGGCTACACCTTC
>TRBJ2-5|TRBV4-2|TRBD1|-
CASSHGTGGRVETQYF
TGTGCCAGCAGCCACGGGACAGGGGGACGAGTAGAGACCCAGTACTTC
>TRBJ1-6|TRBV15|-|few
CATSSLPGSPLHF
TGTGCCACCAGCAGCCTCCCCGGTTCACCCCTCCACTTT
>TRBJ1-5|TRBV6-5|TRBD1|-
CASSPGTGGNQPQHF
TGTGCCAGCAGCCCTGGGACAGGTGGCAATCAGCCCCAGCATTTT
>TRBJ2-3|TRBV4-2|-|-
CASSPVEGGETDTQYF
TGTGCCAGCAGCCCAGTAGAGGGGGGCGAAACAGATACGCAGTATTTT
>TRBJ1-1|TRBV5-1|-|-
CASSLEDTWTEAFF
TGCGCCAGCAGCTTGGAGGACACCTGGACTGAAGCTTTCTTT
>TRBJ2-5|TRBV19|-|-
CASSKMGWDTQYF
TGTGCCAGTAGTAAGATGGGGTGGGATACCCAGTACTTC
>TRBJ2-3|TRBV7-2|TRBD2|-
CASSLALAGDTQYF
TGTGCCAGCAGCTTAGCCCTAGCGGGGGATACGCAGTATTTT
>TRBJ2-7|TRBV5-6|TRBD1|-
CASSLWDRGSEQYF
TGTGCCAGCAGCCTGTGGGACAGGGGGTCTGAGCAGTACTTC
>TRBJ1-4|TRBV7-8|-|-
CASSEGRFNEKLFF
TGTGCCAGCAGCGAAGGACGGTTTAATGAAAAACTGTTTTTT
>TRBJ1-2|TRBV5-1|-|-
CASSLGDIVYGYTF
TGCGCCAGCAGCTTGGGGGACATCGTCTATGGCTACACCTTC
>TRBJ1-4|TRBV19|-|-
CASSIVARENEKLFF
TGTGCCAGTAGTATAGTGGCGAGGGAGAACGAAAAACTGTTTTTT
>TRBJ2-1|TRBV30|TRBD1|few
CAWSGIRDRGYNEQFF
TGTGCCTGGAGTGGGATCCGGGACAGGGGATACAATGAGCAGTTCTTC
>TRBJ2-1|TRBV5-1|TRBD2|-
CASSLSGISYNEQFF
TGCGCCAGCAGCCTTAGCGGGATTTCCTACAATGAGCAGTTCTTC
>TRBJ1-1|TRBV5-1|TRBD1|-
CASSFQGADTEAFF
TGCGCCAGCAGCTTTCAGGGGGCCGACACTGAAGCTTTCTTT
>TRBJ2-6|TRBV6-4|TRBD2|-
CASSDSSSGSSGANVLTF
TGTGCCAGCAGTGACTCGAGTAGCGGGAGCTCTGGGGCCAACGTCCTGACTTTC
>TRBJ2-7|TRBV7-2|TRBD2|-
CASSWEGLGEQYF
TGTGCCAGCAGCTGGGAGGGTTTGGGCGAGCAGTACTTC
>TRBJ2-7|TRBV5-6|-|-
CASSLIHSYEQYF
TGTGCCAGCAGCTTGATCCACTCCTACGAGCAGTACTTC
>TRBJ2-1|TRBV7-3|TRBD2|-
CASSYMPGTSGSNEQFF
TGTGCCAGCAGTTACATGCCCGGGACTAGCGGGAGTAATGAGCAGTTCTTC
>TRBJ2-3|TRBV4-1|-|-
CASSQPGAQRDTQYF
TGCGCCAGCAGCCAGCCAGGGGCCCAACGGGATACGCAGTATTTT
>TRBJ2-5|TRBV20-1|-|-
CSAGGEETQYF
TGCAGTGCTGGAGGGGAAGAGACCCAGTACTTC
>TRBJ1-5|TRBV28|-|once
CASSPPANNQPQHF
TGTGCCAGCAGTCCCCCCGCGAACAATCAGCCCCAGCATTTT
>TRBJ1-5|TRBV19|-|once
CASMAGDSNQPQHF
TGTGCCAGTATGGCAGGGGATAGCAATCAGCCCCAGCATTTT
>TRBJ2-5|TRBV11-2|-|once
CASSLVGGTVETQYF
TGTGCCAGCAGCTTAGTTGGGGGGACTGTGGAGACCCAGTACTTC
>TRBJ2-1|TRBV7-2|TRBD2|once
CASSLVRLGGRANEQFF
TGTGCCAGCAGCTTAGTACGTCTAGGCGGGAGGGCCAATGAGCAGTTCTTC
>TRBJ1-4|TRBV5-1|-|-
CASSFTAGTNEKLFF
TGCGCCAGCAGCTTTACAGCGGGGACTAATGAAAAACTGTTTTTT
>TRBJ2-7|TRBV9|-|-
CASSDHTYEQYF
TGTGCCAGCAGCGACCACACTTACGAGCAGTACTTC
>TRBJ1-2|TRBV11-2|-|-
CASSGEGLYGYTF
TGTGCCAGCAGCGGGGAGGGGCTATATGGCTACACCTTC
>TRBJ2-7|TRBV7-6|-|-
CASSSRTANYEQYF
TGTGCCAGCAGCTCCCGGACAGCCAACTACGAGCAGTACTTC
>TRBJ1-2|TRBV5-6|-|few
CASSFLGGRNYGYTF
TGTGCCAGCAGCTTTCTAGGCGGAAGGAACTATGGCTACACCTTC
>TRBJ1-5|TRBV5-1|-|-
CASSLGGEVRQPQHF
TGCGCCAGCAGCTTGGGAGGGGAGGTTCGTCAGCCCCAGCATTTT
>TRBJ2-1|TRBV18|-|few
CASSPGLSSYNEQFF
TGTGCCAGCTCACCGGGCTTAAGCTCCTACAATGAGCAGTTCTTC
>TRBJ2-2|TRBV6-6|-|-
CASSYRLGGELFF
TGTGCCAGCAGTTACAGGCTTGGTGGGGAGCTGTTTTTT
>TRBJ2-2|TRBV7-2|-|-
CASSLVRAGLFTGELFF
TGTGCCAGCAGCTTAGTTCGGGCAGGGCTATTCACCGGGGAGCTGTTTTTT
>TRBJ1-2|TRBV11-2|TRBD1|few
CASSFQQGTWIGGYTF
TGTGCCAGCAGCTTCCAACAGGGGACTTGGATAGGTGGCTACACCTTC
>TRBJ2-7|TRBV20-1|-|-
CSASSGEQYF
TGCAGTGCTAGCAGCGGGGAGCAGTACTTC
>TRBJ2-7|TRBV9|-|-
CASSVEWQGFYEQYF
TGTGCCAGCAGCGTAGAGTGGCAGGGCTTCTACGAGCAGTACTTC
>TRBJ2-2|TRBV28|TRBD2|-
CASSFVGLAGPGELFF
TGTGCCAGCAGTTTCGTCGGACTAGCCGGCCCCGGGGAGCTGTTTTTT
>TRBJ2-3|TRBV19|-|-
CASSIRAESTDTQYF
TGTGCCAGTAGTATTCGAGCAGAAAGCACAGATACGCAGTATTTT
>TRBJ2-5|TRBV6-1|-|-
CAVGVEGAWETQYF
TGTGCCGTCGGGGTGGAGGGGGCATGGGAGACCCAGTACTTC